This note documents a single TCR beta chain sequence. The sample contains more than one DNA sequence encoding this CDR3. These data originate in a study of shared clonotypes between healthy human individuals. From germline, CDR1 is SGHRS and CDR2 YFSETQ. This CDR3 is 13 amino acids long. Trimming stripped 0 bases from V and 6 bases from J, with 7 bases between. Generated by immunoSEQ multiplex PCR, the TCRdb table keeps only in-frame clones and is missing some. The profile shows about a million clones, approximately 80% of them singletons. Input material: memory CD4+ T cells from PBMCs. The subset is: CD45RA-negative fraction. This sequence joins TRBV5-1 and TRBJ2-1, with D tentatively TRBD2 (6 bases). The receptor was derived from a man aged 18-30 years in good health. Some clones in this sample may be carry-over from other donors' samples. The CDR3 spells CASSLVGGNEQFF. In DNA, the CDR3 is TGCGCCAGCAGCTTGGTGGGGGGCAATGAGCAGTTCTTC.